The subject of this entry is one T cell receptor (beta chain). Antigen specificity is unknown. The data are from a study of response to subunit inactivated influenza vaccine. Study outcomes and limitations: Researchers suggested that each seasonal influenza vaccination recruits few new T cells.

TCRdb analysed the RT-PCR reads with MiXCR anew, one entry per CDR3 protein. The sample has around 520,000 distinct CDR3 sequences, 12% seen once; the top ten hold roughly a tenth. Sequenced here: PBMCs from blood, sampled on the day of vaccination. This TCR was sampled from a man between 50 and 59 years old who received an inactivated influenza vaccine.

The DNA of the CDR3 is TGTGCCAGCCGCTTAGGCCCCTATAATTCACCCCTCCACTTT. Amino acid sequence: CASRLGPYNSPLHF. The rearrangement uses TRBV27 and TRBJ1-6; D remains unclear. V gave up 8 bases and J gave up 2 bases, with 10 bases separating them. Germline-derived CDR1 and CDR2 are MNHEY and SMNVEV (reference sequence). CDR3 length: 14 residues.